Sequencing of this T cell receptor (beta chain) was carried out in a study of blood T cells in healthy people across ages. The V and J ends lost 3 bases and 6 bases respectively, with 21 bases between them. CDR1 is SGHRS and CDR2 is YFSETQ in the germline V gene. The CDR3 spans 17 residues. Overall study findings and caveats: Roughly linear age-related decline in beta diversity appeared, significant by age approximately 41. Conclusively comparing naive with antigen-experienced cells was impossible with unsorted PBMCs.

The use of a sample-barcoded 5' primer and a J-beta primer mix characterized a second PCR of 7 to 11 cycles. TCRdb re-called the 5' RACE reads with MiXCR, one entry per CDR3 protein. The sample lists roughly 800,000 distinct CDR3 sequences, about 53% occurring once. Concerning this clonotype itself: The antigen remains undetermined.

Input material: blood. This clonotype was sampled from a man at least 80 years old in good health. The rearrangement uses TRBV5-1 and TRBJ1-4; TRBD1 might be the D (5 bases). CDR3 loop: CASSSSGTPGRDEKLFF. The DNA of the CDR3 is TGCGCCAGCAGCTCCTCGGGGACCCCGGGCAGGGATGAAAAACTGTTTTTT.